Listed below are T cell receptor beta chains from one sample, sequenced in a study of control samples from healthy donors and cancer patients. Measured with immunoSEQ multiplex PCR; TCRdb has only the in-frame clones, and not every one. The sample contains under 450,000 clones, 90% of which appear only once. Sequenced sample: PBMCs. The receptors shown here come from a man aged 35-49 years with head and neck cancer. CDR3s include the opening cysteine and the closing phenylalanine or tryptophan. Fields, in order: clone size, D gene, V gene, J gene, CDR3 DNA, CDR3 protein. The D gene is left open where the match is weak. Part of the rows lack a size; the others show once, few, many or a class for expanded clones.

abundance: NA
d_gene: NA
v_gene: TRBV19
j_gene: TRBJ2-1
CDR3nt: TGTGCCAGTAGTAATTCCCCCCTCAGTGAGCAGTTCTTC
CDR3aa: CASSNSPLSEQFF

abundance: NA
d_gene: TRBD2
v_gene: TRBV5-4
j_gene: TRBJ2-7
CDR3nt: TGTGCCTCTAGCGGTTCCCCCTACGAGCAGTACTTC
CDR3aa: CASSGSPYEQYF

abundance: NA
d_gene: NA
v_gene: TRBV11-3
j_gene: TRBJ1-1
CDR3nt: TGTGCCAGCAGCTTAAGACCGAACACTGAAGCTTTCTTT
CDR3aa: CASSLRPNTEAFF

abundance: NA
d_gene: TRBD1
v_gene: TRBV5-6
j_gene: TRBJ2-3
CDR3nt: TGTGCCAGCAGCGGGGGGACAGGGTTAGATACGCAGTATTTT
CDR3aa: CASSGGTGLDTQYF

abundance: NA
d_gene: NA
v_gene: TRBV7-2
j_gene: TRBJ1-5
CDR3nt: TGTGCCAGCAGCTTAGGGGTTAGGGTCCTGGAGCCCCAGCATTTT
CDR3aa: CASSLGVRVLEPQHF

abundance: NA
d_gene: NA
v_gene: TRBV18
j_gene: TRBJ2-3
CDR3nt: TGTGCCAGCGGGCTGGCAGATACGCAGTATTTT
CDR3aa: CASGLADTQYF

abundance: NA
d_gene: NA
v_gene: TRBV30
j_gene: TRBJ1-5
CDR3nt: TGTGCCTTTTCGACAGGTAATAGCAATCAGCCCCAGCATTTT
CDR3aa: CAFSTGNSNQPQHF

abundance: NA
d_gene: TRBD1
v_gene: TRBV27
j_gene: TRBJ1-6
CDR3nt: TGTGCCAGCAGTTCCTCTCCGGGACAGGGGATTTCACCCCTCCACTTT
CDR3aa: CASSSSPGQGISPLHF

abundance: once
d_gene: NA
v_gene: TRBV11-2
j_gene: TRBJ2-5
CDR3nt: TGTGCCAGCAGCTTTACGGGGGCGCAAGAGACCCAGTACTTC
CDR3aa: CASSFTGAQETQYF

abundance: NA
d_gene: NA
v_gene: TRBV11-3
j_gene: TRBJ2-2
CDR3nt: TGTGCCAGCAGCTTAGACACGGGGGCCGGGGAGCTGTTTTTT
CDR3aa: CASSLDTGAGELFF

abundance: NA
d_gene: NA
v_gene: TRBV12-3/TRBV12-4
j_gene: TRBJ1-2
CDR3nt: TGTGCCAGCAGTTTAGGGGGATACTATGGCTACACCTTC
CDR3aa: CASSLGGYYGYTF

abundance: NA
d_gene: TRBD1
v_gene: TRBV29-1
j_gene: TRBJ2-7
CDR3nt: TGCAGCGTTGGTGACAGGGGCCCAGTGGGGTCCTACGAGCAGTACTTC
CDR3aa: CSVGDRGPVGSYEQYF

abundance: NA
d_gene: TRBD2
v_gene: TRBV30
j_gene: TRBJ2-3
CDR3nt: TGTGCCTGGGACCGGGGGGGCAGCACAGATACGCAGTATTTT
CDR3aa: CAWDRGGSTDTQYF

abundance: NA
d_gene: TRBD1
v_gene: TRBV5-1
j_gene: TRBJ1-3
CDR3nt: TGCGCCAGCAGCTTGGGGGACAGGGCCTCTGGAAACACCATATATTTT
CDR3aa: CASSLGDRASGNTIYF

abundance: NA
d_gene: NA
v_gene: TRBV19
j_gene: TRBJ1-5
CDR3nt: TGTGCTGCAGGGAAGCTTAGCAATCAGCCCCAGCATTTT
CDR3aa: CAAGKLSNQPQHF

abundance: NA
d_gene: NA
v_gene: TRBV30
j_gene: TRBJ2-2
CDR3nt: TGTGCCTGGACCCTCCTCGGCACCGTGGAGCTGTTTTTT
CDR3aa: CAWTLLGTVELFF

abundance: NA
d_gene: NA
v_gene: TRBV10-3
j_gene: TRBJ2-3
CDR3nt: TGTGCCACTCAAGACGGGGTGGGCACAGATACGCAGTATTTT
CDR3aa: CATQDGVGTDTQYF

abundance: once
d_gene: NA
v_gene: TRBV4-3
j_gene: TRBJ1-1
CDR3nt: TGCGCCAGCAGCCAAGACGGGGGTATGGGATTGATGGGGAGCACTGAAGCTTTCTTT
CDR3aa: CASSQDGGMGLMGSTEAFF

abundance: NA
d_gene: NA
v_gene: TRBV3-1/TRBV3-2
j_gene: TRBJ1-4
CDR3nt: TGTGCCAGCAGCCAAACCTATAATGAAAAACTGTTTTTT
CDR3aa: CASSQTYNEKLFF

abundance: NA
d_gene: NA
v_gene: TRBV28
j_gene: TRBJ1-1
CDR3nt: TGTGCCAGCAGTTACCCGGCAGTTAACATGAACACTGAAGCTTTCTTT
CDR3aa: CASSYPAVNMNTEAFF

abundance: NA
d_gene: NA
v_gene: TRBV7-2
j_gene: TRBJ2-2
CDR3nt: TGTGCCAGCAGCTTAGGGCAGGGTGACACCGGGGAGCTGTTTTTT
CDR3aa: CASSLGQGDTGELFF

abundance: NA
d_gene: TRBD2
v_gene: TRBV10-3
j_gene: TRBJ2-1
CDR3nt: TGTGCCATCAGTGACACGACTAGCAGACACTACAATGAGCAGTTCTTC
CDR3aa: CAISDTTSRHYNEQFF

abundance: NA
d_gene: TRBD2
v_gene: TRBV7-6
j_gene: TRBJ2-3
CDR3nt: TGTGCCAGCAGCTTAGCCCTAGCGGGCCTCACAGATACGCAGTATTTT
CDR3aa: CASSLALAGLTDTQYF

abundance: NA
d_gene: NA
v_gene: TRBV28
j_gene: TRBJ2-3
CDR3nt: TGTGCCACCGAAAGGGGTTTCGGAAGCACAGATACGCAGTATTTT
CDR3aa: CATERGFGSTDTQYF

abundance: NA
d_gene: NA
v_gene: TRBV28
j_gene: TRBJ2-7
CDR3nt: TGTGCCAGCAAAACATTTGTGGAGAACTACGAGCAGTACTTC
CDR3aa: CASKTFVENYEQYF